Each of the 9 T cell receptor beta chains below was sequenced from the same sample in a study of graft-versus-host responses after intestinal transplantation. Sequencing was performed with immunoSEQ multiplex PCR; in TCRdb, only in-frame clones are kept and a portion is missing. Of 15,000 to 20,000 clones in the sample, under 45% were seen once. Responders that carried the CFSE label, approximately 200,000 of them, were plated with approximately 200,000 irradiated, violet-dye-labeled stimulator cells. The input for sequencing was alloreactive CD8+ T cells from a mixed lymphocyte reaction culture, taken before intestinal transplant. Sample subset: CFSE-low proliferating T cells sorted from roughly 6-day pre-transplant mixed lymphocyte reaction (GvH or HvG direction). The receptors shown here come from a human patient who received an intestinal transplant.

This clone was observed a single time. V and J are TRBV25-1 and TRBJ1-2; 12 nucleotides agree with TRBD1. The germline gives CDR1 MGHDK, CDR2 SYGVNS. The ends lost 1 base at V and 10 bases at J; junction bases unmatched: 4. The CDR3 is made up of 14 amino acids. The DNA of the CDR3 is TGTGCCAGCAGTGAATTAGGGACAGGGGGCGTCTACACCTTC. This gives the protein CASSELGTGGVYTF.

The CDR3 nucleotides read TGTGCCAGCAGACCGAATACAGATACGCAGTATTTT. Protein product: CASRPNTDTQYF. The chain has TRBV6-5 and TRBJ2-3; D is undetermined. The germline CDR1 and CDR2 sequences are MNHEY and SVGAGI. V was clipped by 6 bases and J by 3 bases, with 7 bases between them. This CDR3 region has 12 residues.

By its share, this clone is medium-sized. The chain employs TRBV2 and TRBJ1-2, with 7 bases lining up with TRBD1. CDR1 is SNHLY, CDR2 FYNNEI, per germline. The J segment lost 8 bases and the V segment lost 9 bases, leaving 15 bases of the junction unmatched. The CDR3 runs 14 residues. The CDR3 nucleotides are TGTGCCAGGGGACAGCCCTACCAAGAGGAGGGCTACACCTTC. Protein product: CARGQPYQEEGYTF. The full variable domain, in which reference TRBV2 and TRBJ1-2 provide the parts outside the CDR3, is EPEVTQTPSHQVTQMGQEVILRCVPISNHLYFYWYRQILGQKVEFLVSFYNNEISEKSEIFDDQFSVERPDGSNFTLKIRSTKLEDSAMYFCARGQPYQEEGYTFGSGTRLTVV.

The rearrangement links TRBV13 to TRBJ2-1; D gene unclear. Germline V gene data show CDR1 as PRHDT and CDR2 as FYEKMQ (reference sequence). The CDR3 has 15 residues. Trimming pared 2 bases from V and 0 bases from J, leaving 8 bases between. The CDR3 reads CASSLLANSYNEQFF. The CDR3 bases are TGTGCCAGCAGCTTATTAGCTAACTCCTACAATGAGCAGTTCTTC.

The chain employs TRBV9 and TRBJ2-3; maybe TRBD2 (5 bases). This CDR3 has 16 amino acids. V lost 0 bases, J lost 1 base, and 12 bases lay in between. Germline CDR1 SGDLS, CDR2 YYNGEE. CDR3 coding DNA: TGTGCCAGCAGCGTAGTTCCAGGACTGGGCACAGATACGCAGTATTTT. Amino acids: CASSVVPGLGTDTQYF.

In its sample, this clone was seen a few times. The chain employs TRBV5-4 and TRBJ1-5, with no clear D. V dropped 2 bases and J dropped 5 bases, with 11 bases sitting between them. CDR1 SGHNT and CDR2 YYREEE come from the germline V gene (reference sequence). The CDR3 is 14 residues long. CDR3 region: CASSFWGVDQPQHF. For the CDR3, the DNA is TGTGCCAGCAGCTTTTGGGGTGTCGATCAGCCCCAGCATTTT.

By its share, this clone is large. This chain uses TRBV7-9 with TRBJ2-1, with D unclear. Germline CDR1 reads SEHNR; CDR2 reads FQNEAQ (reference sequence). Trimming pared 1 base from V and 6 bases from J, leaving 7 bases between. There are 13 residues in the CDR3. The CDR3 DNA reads TGTGCCAGCAGCTTAGGGCCTTTCAATGAGCAGTTCTTC. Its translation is CASSLGPFNEQFF.

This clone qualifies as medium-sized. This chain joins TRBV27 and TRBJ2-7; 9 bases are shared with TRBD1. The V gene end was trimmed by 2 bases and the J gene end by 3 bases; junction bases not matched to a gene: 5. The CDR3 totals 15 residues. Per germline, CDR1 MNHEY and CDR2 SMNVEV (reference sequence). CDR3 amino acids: CASSLGTGNVYEQYF. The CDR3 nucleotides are TGTGCCAGCAGTTTAGGGACAGGGAACGTCTACGAGCAGTACTTC.

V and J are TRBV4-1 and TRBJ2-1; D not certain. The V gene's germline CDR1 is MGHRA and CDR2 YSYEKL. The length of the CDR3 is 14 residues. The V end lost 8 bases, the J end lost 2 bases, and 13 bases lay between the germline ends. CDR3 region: CASGPNLPYNEQFF. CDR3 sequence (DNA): TGCGCCAGCGGACCTAATTTACCCTACAATGAGCAGTTCTTC.